This T cell receptor beta chain was documented in a study of regulatory T cells in long-lasting Graves disease (dated by TCRdb to the early 2020s). In terms of the full investigation: Antithyroid drugs had been taken for less than 3 months by newly diagnosed Graves' disease patients. Patients with persistent Graves' disease were compared with patients with newly diagnosed Graves' disease using TCR sequencing and RNA sequencing of peripheral blood. The study was registered as a clinical trial and conducted in China. TCR sequencing covered 13 persistent and around 20 newly diagnosed Graves' disease patients, around 33 samples in total. What the work shows at the level of the full study, not this receptor alone: Persistent disease showed preferential use of TRBV28, TRBJ1-2 and TRBJ2-5, whereas newly diagnosed disease favored TRBV20-1 and TRBJ2-1. The authors acknowledged the small sample size as a limitation that may reduce accuracy. Sequencing and analysis were limited to the TCR beta chain. The study examined only peripheral blood because the primary lesion, thyroid tissue, could not be accessed. Compared with newly diagnosed patients, persistent Graves' disease patients had lower TCR Shannon entropy and fewer highly expanded clones, which suggests clonal expansion. A larger number of public clonotypes was shared among persistent patients (around 2,500) than among newly diagnosed patients (approximately 930).

The method behind the library was multiplex PCR. Sequencing was performed on an Illumina HiSeq 4000. iRepertoire HTBI primers and Arm-PCR amplification of CDR3 regions were used to construct TCR beta libraries. Before sequencing, the PCR products went through gel purification. In the paper's pipeline: Gene usage analysis of CDR3 amino acid clonotypes relied on the 62 TRBV and 14 TRBJ segments identified across samples. COPE and FqMerger were used to merge the filtered high-quality paired reads into contigs. Contigs were aligned with BLAST to IMGT TRBV, TRBD and TRBJ reference genes, and CDR3 was defined per IMGT. Highly expanded clones were defined as clonotypes with a frequency above 0.1%. Repertoire diversity was measured by Shannon entropy, and V-J evenness by the Gini coefficient. Public clonotypes were defined as clonotypes shared by more than one individual. Clones were called with MiXCR by TCRdb after fastp trimmed the public reads at Q25, and only in-frame beta chains were retained. Rows are unified per CDR3 protein, each entry keeping the most common DNA and genes. TCRdb's processing, not the authors' own work, is the source of the V and J calls. In all, the sample holds hundreds of thousands of distinct CDR3 sequences, and over 14% of those were seen once. Under 9% of the sample is in the top ten clones.

V loses 0 bases, J loses 0 bases, and the germline ends lie 12 bases apart. The CDR1 and CDR2 encoded by the germline V gene are SQVTM and ANQGSEA. From its cysteine to its phenylalanine, the CDR3 spans 16 amino acids. The DNA shown is the 48-base CDR3, in frame from base 1. Explained via the paper, the time point label denotes: newly diagnosed GD, antithyroid drugs for less than 3 months. RNA was extracted from PBMCs in TRIzol for both TCR sequencing and RNA sequencing. The diagnosis of Graves' disease followed American Thyroid Association guidelines. The patients came from an endocrinology department in Xi'an, China. From each patient, about 9.7 milliliters of peripheral blood was collected into an EDTA anticoagulant tube. PBMCs were isolated by Ficoll Paque Plus density gradient separation without further T cell sorting. RNA quality was checked with an Agilent 2100 Bioanalyzer and agarose gel, and concentration with a NanoDrop 2000.

This clonotype has a count of ten or more. Its antigen specificity is not known. The input lacks base qualities; no much larger clone sits a single base away. Separately, the same data were catalogued under a study of T cells in Graves' hyperthyroidism and ophthalmopathy. From the second report: Stable Graves' hyperthyroidism was defined as the absence of progression to ophthalmopathy over 18 months of follow-up. Hyperthyroidism patients were newly diagnosed, had a disease duration of under 2 months, and were aged 18 to 65 years. Exclusion was applied to patients with uncontrolled infections, other autoimmune diseases, pregnancy or lactation. Clinical symptoms, serum thyroxine and TRAb, thyroid ultrasound, and orbital computed tomography formed the basis for the diagnoses. A first-round RT-PCR of the TCR CDR3 used the HTBI primer set with the Qiagen OneStep RT-PCR kit. Most expanded thyroid clonotypes (frequency above 0.001) were also detected in blood, suggesting blood repertoires may reflect thyroid immune responses. A model built on a 13 V-J signature distinguished ophthalmopathy from stable hyperthyroidism, reaching roughly 88% sensitivity and approximately 81% specificity in cross-validation and 80%/75% in testing. During validation, the model predicted progression to ophthalmopathy a median of approximately 6.5 months ahead of onset, with more than 60% sensitivity and around 72% specificity. TCR V-J signatures able to tell the groups apart were searched for in a discovery cohort of 100 or so patients, of whom roughly 42 had Graves' ophthalmopathy and 57 had stable Graves' hyperthyroidism. Whether ophthalmopathy could be predicted prospectively was tested in an independent validation cohort made up of about 20 hyperthyroidism patients plus 17 patients who later progressed to ophthalmopathy. The roughly 91 discovery patients were randomly divided into training and test sets at a 7:3 ratio. Thyroid tissue and blood T-cell repertoires from six Graves' hyperthyroidism patients were also compared in the study. After sampling, hyperthyroidism patients received methimazole starting at 30 mg daily, and ophthalmopathy patients received high-dose intravenous methylprednisolone. Libraries were constructed in a second round of multiplex PCR, after which size selection and purification were carried out. Sequencing of the libraries was done on an Illumina HiSeq2000 using paired-end 100 bp reads. SOAPnuke was used to process the raw data, throwing out any read that contained adapters or uncalled bases, had a mean Phred below 15, or lacked an exact constant-primer or identifier match. High-quality paired reads were merged with COPE v1.2.5, and unique nucleotide sequences were defined as clonotypes. MiTCR v1.1 was used to align clonotypes to the IMGT TRBV, TRBD and TRBJ reference segments. Only V-J combinations with frequency above 0.0001, covering about 99% of repertoires, were analysed. A TCS score was defined as the ratio of F50 (clonal expansion) to E x V (chaos), with BLOSUM62-based TCRdist applied between CDR3 peptides within each V-J. Welch's t-statistics and random forest reduced several hundred V-J features to 10 to 15, which were used in a naive Bayes classifier (R e1071). No statistical method was used to set the sample size in advance, and investigators knew the group allocation. According to the paper, TCR Vbeta CDR3 sequencing was carried out on over 130 peripheral blood samples, which came from under 50 ophthalmopathy, 70 to 80 hyperthyroidism and about 17 progressor patients.

The sequence is built from TRBV29-1 and TRBJ1-3, with TRBD1 tentatively as D gene (5 bases match). The TCR originated in a woman in her thirties or forties with Graves disease. Donor details come from another sample of the same person, matched by shared clones. Source: peripheral blood mononuclear cells (PBMCs), taken at new diagnosis, from a patient treated with antithyroid drugs. The sequence in DNA is TGCAGCGTTGAAGATCGTCCAGGGTACTCTGGAAACACCATATATTTT. This translates into CSVEDRPGYSGNTIYF.